A selection of T cell receptor beta chains follows, all from one sample in a study of cytomegalovirus exposure and HLA in healthy donors. Libraries were prepared by immunoSEQ multiplex PCR; TCRdb keeps only in-frame clonotypes and omits some of them. The sample has 68,000 or so clones, 90% to 95% seen once. The sequencing input was PBMCs. The source is a man aged 18 to 35 in good health and CMV-seronegative. Each CDR3 is given with its conserved first and last residue. A D gene is named only where the DNA matches it firmly. A clone size is listed for some rows: how often the clone was seen (once, few, many), or a class if it is expanded.

J: TRBJ1-1
D: NA
V: TRBV10-3
size: few
CDR3: CAISGQPNTEAFF
DNA: TGTGCCATCAGTGGACAGCCGAACACTGAAGCTTTCTTT

J: TRBJ2-7
D: NA
V: TRBV11-2
size: NA
CDR3: CASSTGQTGQFAEQYF
DNA: TGTGCCAGCAGCACCGGACAGACGGGCCAATTCGCCGAGCAGTACTTC

J: TRBJ2-1
D: NA
V: TRBV14
size: NA
CDR3: CASSPLTERLYNEQFF
DNA: TGTGCCAGCAGCCCGCTGACTGAGCGGCTATACAATGAGCAGTTCTTC

J: TRBJ2-7
D: TRBD1
V: TRBV19
size: NA
CDR3: CASSDLGTGDYEQYF
DNA: TGTGCCAGTAGTGACCTTGGGACAGGGGATTACGAGCAGTACTTC

J: TRBJ2-3
D: NA
V: TRBV7-8
size: once
CDR3: CASSFTSFTDTQYF
DNA: TGTGCCAGCAGCTTTACTAGTTTCACAGATACGCAGTATTTT

J: TRBJ2-2
D: NA
V: TRBV25-1
size: few
CDR3: CASSESPGELFF
DNA: TGTGCCAGCAGTGAATCTCCCGGGGAGCTGTTTTTT

J: TRBJ2-1
D: TRBD2
V: TRBV29-1
size: medium-sized
CDR3: CSVAGRPYNEQFF
DNA: TGCAGCGTTGCCGGGAGGCCTTACAATGAGCAGTTCTTC

J: TRBJ2-2
D: NA
V: TRBV6-1
size: NA
CDR3: CASIYGELFF
DNA: TGTGCCAGCATCTACGGGGAGCTGTTTTTT

J: TRBJ2-1
D: NA
V: TRBV7-2
size: NA
CDR3: CASSLGPLGYEQFF
DNA: TGTGCCAGCAGCTTAGGACCCCTGGGCTATGAGCAGTTCTTC

J: TRBJ2-3
D: TRBD2
V: TRBV7-3
size: once
CDR3: CASVRLASTDTQYF
DNA: TGTGCCAGCGTGCGACTAGCGAGCACAGATACGCAGTATTTT

J: TRBJ1-2
D: NA
V: TRBV5-6
size: NA
CDR3: CASSTRDRRYVGGYTF
DNA: TGTGCCAGCAGCACCCGGGATCGCCGCTACGTGGGTGGCTACACCTTC

J: TRBJ2-6
D: NA
V: TRBV27
size: NA
CDR3: CASSPTGANVLTF
DNA: TGTGCCAGCAGTCCCACTGGGGCCAACGTCCTGACTTTC

J: TRBJ2-7
D: TRBD2
V: TRBV5-1
size: NA
CDR3: CASSFSGLSYEQYF
DNA: TGCGCCAGCAGCTTTAGCGGGCTCTCCTACGAGCAGTACTTC

J: TRBJ2-2
D: NA
V: TRBV7-6
size: NA
CDR3: CASSLTRGGYGELFF
DNA: TGTGCCAGCAGCTTGACTAGGGGCGGATACGGGGAGCTGTTTTTT

J: TRBJ2-7
D: TRBD2
V: TRBV7-2
size: once
CDR3: CASRNGGSYEQYF
DNA: TGTGCCAGCCGCAACGGGGGGTCCTACGAGCAGTACTTC

J: TRBJ1-5
D: TRBD1
V: TRBV27
size: NA
CDR3: CASSPDRGTGAARRGQYQPQHF
DNA: TGTGCCAGCAGCCCTGACAGGGGGACAGGGGCCGCGAGGAGGGGGCAGTATCAGCCCCAGCATTTT

J: TRBJ2-1
D: NA
V: TRBV21-1
size: NA
CDR3: CASSKIGNEQFF
DNA: TGTGCCAGCAGCAAAATCGGCAATGAGCAGTTCTTC

J: TRBJ1-5
D: TRBD1
V: TRBV5-8
size: NA
CDR3: CASSLGQGASNQPQHF
DNA: TGTGCCAGCAGCTTGGGGCAGGGGGCGAGCAATCAGCCCCAGCATTTT

J: TRBJ2-1
D: NA
V: TRBV27
size: NA
CDR3: CASSVTYGERTYNEQFF
DNA: TGTGCCAGCAGTGTAACGTACGGAGAGCGCACCTACAATGAGCAGTTCTTC

J: TRBJ1-5
D: NA
V: TRBV28
size: NA
CDR3: CASSLILGQNNQPQHF
DNA: TGTGCCAGCAGTTTAATCCTTGGACAGAACAATCAGCCCCAGCATTTT

J: TRBJ1-2
D: NA
V: TRBV7-2
size: NA
CDR3: CASRYTGNLGYGYTF
DNA: TGTGCCAGCAGATACACAGGGAACCTTGGATATGGCTACACCTTC

J: TRBJ2-1
D: TRBD1
V: TRBV6-5
size: NA
CDR3: CASSYRDRGAYNEQFF
DNA: TGTGCCAGCAGTTACCGGGACAGGGGGGCCTACAATGAGCAGTTCTTC

J: TRBJ2-3
D: TRBD2
V: TRBV5-1
size: NA
CDR3: CASSPGTSGRNTDTQYF
DNA: TGCGCCAGCAGCCCAGGGACTAGCGGACGTAACACAGATACGCAGTATTTT

J: TRBJ2-1
D: TRBD2
V: TRBV28
size: NA
CDR3: CASSPFSLAGGEQFF
DNA: TGTGCCAGCAGCCCGTTTAGTCTAGCGGGAGGTGAGCAGTTCTTC

J: TRBJ2-1
D: NA
V: TRBV9
size: NA
CDR3: CASAGTHYNEQFF
DNA: TGTGCCAGCGCGGGGACTCACTACAATGAGCAGTTCTTC